This T cell receptor beta chain is from a study of blood T cell repertoires in COVID-19. Study-level information: T cells, B-cell-depleted T cells, or PBMCs provided the cDNA or gDNA that served as material.

As handled by the study authors: Estimation of nucleated cell counts relied on the amplification of reference gene primers. Measured with immunoSEQ multiplex PCR; TCRdb has only the in-frame clones, and not every one. Clone size and the V and J calls come from that table; the DNA yielded D and trimming. The data hold 120,000 to 150,000 clones, with 87% observed a single time. Trimming cost V 2 bases and J 6 bases; bases outside gene matches: 23. From germline, CDR1 is MDHEN and CDR2 SYDVKM. The CDR3 extends over 20 amino acids. V is TRBV28 and J is TRBJ1-1; 8 bases fit TRBD1. The TCR sequence derives from a man over 45 who had recovered from COVID-19. The sequencing input was peripheral blood. The CDR3 sequence: CASSLATALGQGRGSPEAFF. In DNA form, the CDR3 reads TGTGCCAGCAGTTTAGCCACCGCGTTAGGACAGGGAAGGGGTTCGCCTGAAGCTTTCTTT.